The T cell receptor beta chain described here comes from a study of T cell repertoires in cytomegalovirus infection. Study-wide results and caveats: The study found HLA-C-restricted CMV-specific TCR beta clonotypes dominating the ex vivo response.

One entry per CDR3 protein results from TCRdb running MiXCR on the reads. The sample has over 90,000 distinct CDR3 sequences; 16% are singletons. CDR1 and CDR2 from the germline V gene are SGHTA and FQGTGA. The CDR3 is made up of 13 amino acids. The V end lost 2 bases, the J end lost 7 bases, and 9 bases lay between the germline ends. For this clonotype: Its antigen is not identified.

Sequenced material: PBMCs. This chain uses TRBV7-3 with TRBJ1-5, with D hard to call. The sequence was collected from a human donor in good health (CMV status not recorded). Some clones in this sample may be carry-over from other donors' samples. The CDR3 bases are TGTGCCAGCAGCTTATGTTTCGACCAGCCCCAGCATTTT. It codes for CASSLCFDQPQHF. Supplemented by reference TRBV7-3 and TRBJ1-5, the full variable domain reads GAGVSQTPSNKVTEKGKYVELRCDPISGHTALYWYRQSLGQGPEFLIYFQGTGAADDSGLPNDRFFAVRPEGSVSTLKIQRTERGDSAVYLCASSLCFDQPQHFGDGTRLSIL.